A single sample is the source of the 20 T cell receptor beta chains below, sequenced in a study of T cell changes during pregnancy in multiple sclerosis. This table comes from immunoSEQ multiplex PCR, and its TCRdb copy is limited to in-frame clones, with some not included. The sample includes 93,000 or so clones, around 91% of them seen just once. The material was peripheral blood, obtained after pregnancy. The receptors stem from a female donor with multiple sclerosis, enrolled in a pregnancy study.

This clone occurred a few times. This chain links TRBV30 with TRBJ1-1, with 8 nucleotides matching TRBD1. This CDR3 region has 13 residues. The germline V gene encodes CDR1 GTSNPN and CDR2 SVGIG (reference sequence). The trim removed 5 bases at V and 0 bases at J, leaving 2 bases unmatched. The DNA of the CDR3 is TGTGCCTGGGACAGGGGATTGAACACTGAAGCTTTCTTT. Amino acids: CAWDRGLNTEAFF.

The chain employs TRBV27 and TRBJ2-7; TRBD2 matches 12 bases. The CDR3 consists of 17 residues. The trim removed 5 bases at V and 3 bases at J, leaving 11 bases unmatched. Germline CDR1 MNHEY, CDR2 SMNVEV (reference sequence). For the CDR3, the DNA is TGTGCCAGCAGTCGCGACAGGACTAGCGGGAACCTCTACGAGCAGTACTTC. Its translation is CASSRDRTSGNLYEQYF.

The chain uses TRBV19 and TRBJ1-5, with D uncertain. The CDR3 has 15 residues. Trimming stripped 7 bases from V and 1 base from J, with 14 bases between. CDR1 and CDR2 (germline): LNHDA, SQIVND (reference sequence). The CDR3 region has the DNA TGTGCCAGTACCCCGGGAATCATCAGCAATCAGCCCCAGCATTTT. Translating gives CASTPGIISNQPQHF.

V and J are TRBV18 and TRBJ2-5; 7 positions match TRBD2. Per the germline V gene, CDR1 is KGHSH and CDR2 is LQKENI. The CDR3 spans 17 residues. Unmatched junction bases numbered 12, after V lost 2 bases and J lost 3 bases. The CDR3 protein is CASSPRGRSSGKETQYF. CDR3 nucleotide sequence: TGTGCCAGCTCACCAAGGGGCCGGTCTAGCGGCAAAGAGACCCAGTACTTC.

The rearrangement uses TRBV15 and TRBJ2-5, with TRBD2 identical over 7 bases. V trimming: 0 bases; J trimming: 3 bases; junction bases outside the gene matches: 22. Germline CDR1 LNHNV, CDR2 YYDKDF (reference sequence). This CDR3 is 21 amino acids long. CDR3 bases: TGTGCCACCAGCAGAGATCTCCCGGAGGGACGGGGGGACCCCACCGAAGAGACCCAGTACTTC. This translates into CATSRDLPEGRGDPTEETQYF.

The chain carries TRBV28 and TRBJ2-7; a weak D match, TRBD1 (6 bases). CDR3 length equals 12 residues. CDR1 and CDR2 from the germline V gene are MDHEN and SYDVKM. The germline V and J ends were trimmed by 6 bases and 2 bases, with 8 bases remaining between them. This CDR3 is CASSRTAYEQYF. The CDR3 DNA is TGTGCCAGCAGCCGGACAGCCTACGAGCAGTACTTC.

The chain recombines TRBV7-9 with TRBJ2-5; 8 positions agree with TRBD2. CDR3 length: 15 amino acids. Germline V gives CDR1 SEHNR, CDR2 FQNEAQ (reference sequence). Trimming took 2 bases from V and 4 from J; bases not matched to a gene: 6. DNA for the CDR3: TGTGCCAGCAGCTTACTTAGCGGGGTAGGAGAGACCCAGTACTTC. As protein: CASSLLSGVGETQYF.

CDR3 residues: CASTSGGTGASYNEQFF. CDR3 coding DNA: TGCGCCAGCACCTCCGGGGGGACAGGGGCATCCTACAATGAGCAGTTCTTC. This chain uses TRBV4-1 with TRBJ2-1; 10 bases are shared with TRBD1. J was trimmed by 1 base and V by 7 bases; bases with no gene match: 10. This CDR3 comprises 17 residues. CDR1 is MGHRA and CDR2 is YSYEKL in the germline V gene.

The chain has TRBV10-3 and TRBJ2-2, with 10 bases fitting TRBD2. Germline CDR1 and CDR2: ENHRY and SYGVKD. Losses at the gene ends were 5 bases for V and 1 base for J; bases not matched to a gene: 1. The CDR3 sequence is 15 residues long. CDR3 sequence: CAISRLAGNTGELFF. For the CDR3, the DNA is TGTGCCATCAGTCGACTAGCGGGGAACACCGGGGAGCTGTTTTTT.

The V gene is TRBV6-1, the J gene TRBJ2-3; 14 bases align to TRBD2. Trimming removed 4 bases from V and 1 base from J; junction bases left unmatched: 7. The germline V gene encodes CDR1 MNHNS and CDR2 SASEGT. The length of the CDR3 is 18 residues. The CDR3 loop is CASSGRTSGGFRTDTQYF. The DNA of the CDR3 is TGTGCCAGCAGTGGACGGACTAGCGGGGGGTTCCGCACAGATACGCAGTATTTT.

This chain links TRBV19 with TRBJ2-6, with no clear D. Germline V gives CDR1 LNHDA, CDR2 SQIVND (reference sequence). The CDR3 is made up of 15 amino acids. Trimming took off 1 base at V and 0 bases at J, with 4 bases between the two ends. CDR3 nucleotides: TGTGCCAGTAGTATAGCGTCCTCTGGGGCCAACGTCCTGACTTTC. This sequence encodes CASSIASSGANVLTF.

This chain joins TRBV5-1 and TRBJ2-3; the match to TRBD2 covers 7 bases. With V trimmed by 3 bases and J by 5 bases, 6 bases remained unmatched. This CDR3 has 14 residues. CDR1 and CDR2 from the germline V gene are SGHRS and YFSETQ. DNA of the CDR3: TGCGCCAGCAGCTCTGGGGCGGGGGTAGATACGCAGTATTTT. Translating gives CASSSGAGVDTQYF. The complete variable domain, with remaining parts taken from reference TRBV5-1 and TRBJ2-3, reads KAGVTQTPRYLIKTRGQQVTLSCSPISGHRSVSWYQQTPGQGLQFLFEYFSETQRNKGNFPGRFSGRQFSNSRSEMNVSTLELGDSALYLCASSSGAGVDTQYFGPGTRLTVL.

V and J are TRBV11-2 and TRBJ2-5; D remains unclear. This CDR3 has 15 amino acids. V dropped 0 bases and J dropped 2 bases, with 10 bases sitting between them. Germline V gives CDR1 SGHAT, CDR2 FQNNGV. The CDR3 DNA sequence: TGTGCCAGCAGCTTAGATCGACTTAGTCAAGAGACCCAGTACTTC. Translation: CASSLDRLSQETQYF.

This chain links TRBV7-9 with TRBJ2-2; D is perhaps TRBD2 (6 bases). Trimming shortened V by 2 bases and J by 5 bases, and 15 bases separated the two germline ends. The CDR3 consists of 16 residues. Germline CDR1 SEHNR, CDR2 FQNEAQ (reference sequence). DNA for the CDR3: TGTGCCAGCAGCTTACTCACCGGTGGGGGGACCGGGGAGCTGTTTTTT. It codes for CASSLLTGGGTGELFF.

The rearrangement joins TRBV27 to TRBJ1-2; 7 bases match TRBD1. Germline V gene sequence: CDR1 MNHEY, CDR2 SMNVEV (reference sequence). The CDR3 covers 15 residues. Germline trimming cut 0 bases from V and 5 bases from J; bases unmatched to any gene: 6. CDR3 region: CASSLSVGQVYGYTF. The CDR3 coding sequence is TGTGCCAGCAGTTTATCTGTAGGACAGGTTTATGGCTACACCTTC.

The chain joins TRBV7-2 to TRBJ2-1; 7 bases match TRBD1. CDR3 length: 19 residues. In germline, CDR1 is SGHTA, CDR2 FQGNSA. The junction had 20 bases not matched to a gene; V was cut back by 5 bases and J by 4 bases. CDR3 sequence reads: CASSHTKKRTGWTYNEQFF. CDR3 nucleotide sequence: TGTGCCAGCAGCCATACGAAAAAAAGGACAGGTTGGACTTACAATGAGCAGTTCTTC.

The chain combines TRBV2 with TRBJ1-4; D is ambiguous. CDR3 length: 16 amino acids. CDR1 SNHLY and CDR2 FYNNEI come from the germline V gene. Trimming left V 0 bases short and J 7 bases short, with 15 bases between. CDR3 residues: CASSEALREAAEKLFF. CDR3 sequence (DNA): TGTGCCAGCAGTGAAGCGCTTAGGGAGGCTGCTGAAAAACTGTTTTTT.

This sequence joins TRBV6-1 and TRBJ2-3; TRBD2 agrees at 10 bases. The length of the CDR3 is 15 residues. Germline values: CDR1 MNHNS, CDR2 SASEGT. The V gene end was trimmed by 4 bases and the J gene end by 1 base; junction bases not matched to a gene: 2. CDR3 residues: CASSVGTSGTDTQYF. As DNA, the CDR3 is TGTGCCAGCAGTGTGGGGACTAGCGGCACAGATACGCAGTATTTT.

This chain's CDR3 is CASSRTNTEAFF. The CDR3 nucleotides read TGTGCCAGCAGCCGGACTAACACTGAAGCTTTCTTT. The chain couples TRBV5-4 to TRBJ1-1; D is undetermined. V dropped 4 bases and J dropped 2 bases, with 6 bases sitting between them. CDR3 size: 12 residues. The germline gives CDR1 SGHNT, CDR2 YYREEE (reference sequence).

The rearrangement joins TRBV6-5 to TRBJ2-1, with TRBD2 as a possible D gene (7 bases). Trimming left V 2 bases short and J 6 bases short, with 11 bases between. Germline CDR1 MNHEY, CDR2 SVGAGI. The length of the CDR3 is 14 residues. The CDR3 DNA follows: TGTGCCAGCAGTTACGGGCGGGGGCCCAATGAGCAGTTCTTC. Its protein product is CASSYGRGPNEQFF.